This TCR beta chain was found in a study of identical twins. Each CDR3 protein is one row after TCRdb ran MiXCR on the 5' RACE reads. Here the sample spans 300,000 to 350,000 distinct CDR3 sequences, 10% to 15% being singletons. Whole-study results and caveats: Compared with models, monozygotic twins showed more out-of-frame TCR alpha sharing. Because invariant MAIT and iNKT cells could be present, zero-insertion analyses could be partly confounded.

The trim removed 5 bases at V and 4 bases at J, leaving 10 bases unmatched. This CDR3 contains 15 residues. CDR1 and CDR2 from the germline V gene are MDHEN and SYDVKM. Regarding this clonotype: As yet, its antigen is unknown.

A further study also used this sample, focusing on yellow fever vaccine responses in identical twins. From that study: Twins reportedly mounted vaccine T cell responses that seemed partly convergent, partly personalized.

This chain connects TRBV28 to TRBJ2-7; TRBD1 matches 8 bases. The receptor was isolated from a woman between 18 and 30 years old in good health. Sequencing used CD8+ T cells sorted from blood. The CDR3 DNA follows: TGTGCCAGCAGTCCCGGACAGGGAGCCGTGTACGAGCAGTACTTC. This gives the protein CASSPGQGAVYEQYF.